The next 22 T cell receptor beta chains were all read from a single sample in a study of T cell changes during pregnancy in multiple sclerosis. Clones were read by immunoSEQ multiplex PCR, and TCRdb kept only the in-frame ones, dropping some. Among fewer than 60,000 clones listed, 92% were seen once. The starting material was CD4+ T cells from peripheral blood mononuclear cells, obtained after pregnancy. Source of these receptors: a female donor with multiple sclerosis, enrolled in a pregnancy study.

The chain combines TRBV7-2 with TRBJ2-7, with 9 bases lining up with TRBD2. CDR3 length equals 15 residues. V gave up 3 bases and J gave up 2 bases; unmatched junction bases: 5. The germline gives CDR1 SGHTA, CDR2 FQGNSA. CDR3 DNA: TGTGCCAGCAGCTTCGGACTAGCGAGGACCTACGAGCAGTACTTC. Translated, it gives CASSFGLARTYEQYF.

This clone was observed a handful of times. The V call is TRBV4-1, the J call TRBJ1-2; tentatively, D is TRBD1 (6 bases). V shed 4 bases and J shed 6 bases, with 15 bases lying between them. CDR3 length: 14 residues. CDR1 is MGHRA and CDR2 is YSYEKL in the germline V gene. CDR3: CASSRIRGGDGYTF. In DNA form, the CDR3 reads TGCGCCAGCAGCCGCATAAGGGGGGGCGATGGCTACACCTTC.

The J gene is TRBJ2-7, the V gene TRBV7-2, with D perhaps matching TRBD2 (6 bases). The CDR3 has 13 residues. From germline, CDR1 is SGHTA and CDR2 FQGNSA. Trimming pared 8 bases from V and 4 bases from J, leaving 15 bases between. CDR3 region: CASGVYRGYEQYF. The CDR3 nucleotides are TGTGCCAGCGGAGTTTATCGGGGGTACGAGCAGTACTTC.

The CDR3 here is CASSGVDRDNQPQHF. For the CDR3, the DNA is TGCGCCAGCAGCGGGGTCGACAGGGACAATCAGCCCCAGCATTTT. J is TRBJ1-5 and V is TRBV5-1; 7 bases map to TRBD1. This CDR3 is built from 15 residues. J gave up 3 bases and V 4 bases, and 7 bases lay outside the gene matches. The germline gives CDR1 SGHRS, CDR2 YFSETQ.

This chain links TRBV4-2 with TRBJ2-2; D not certain. Trimming removed 4 bases at V and 1 base at J, with 7 bases between. This CDR3 is 14 amino acids long. The germline V gene encodes CDR1 LGHNA and CDR2 YNFKEQ. The CDR3 nucleotides are TGTGCCAGCAGCCTCGACAAGAACACCGGGGAGCTGTTTTTT. This encodes CASSLDKNTGELFF.

CDR3 sequence reads: CAWSVHGGSGNTIYF. The CDR3 DNA follows: TGTGCCTGGAGTGTACACGGGGGCTCTGGAAACACCATATATTTT. The chain couples TRBV30 to TRBJ1-3; a weak D match, TRBD1 (5 bases). CDR1 GTSNPN and CDR2 SVGIG come from the germline V gene (reference sequence). V lost 0 bases and J lost 0, with 9 bases in between. This CDR3 comprises 15 residues.

In this sample, this clone turned up a few times. The chain is built from TRBV25-1 and TRBJ1-1, with TRBD1 matching over 7 bases. V lost 5 bases to trimming and J lost 8 bases; unmatched junction nucleotides: 11. Germline-derived CDR1 and CDR2 are MGHDK and SYGVNS. This CDR3 comprises 14 residues. The CDR3 spells CASSHNRGDREAFF. The CDR3 coding sequence is TGTGCCAGCAGTCACAACAGGGGCGACCGGGAAGCTTTCTTT.

The V and J genes are TRBV4-3 and TRBJ1-4, with a weak D call TRBD1 (6 bases). The ends were cut back, 3 bases at V and 7 bases at J, with 15 bases in the middle. CDR3 length equals 15 residues. Germline CDR1 reads LGHNA; CDR2 reads YSLEER. The CDR3 DNA reads as TGCGCCAGCAGCCAGATCGGGGGGGGCATTGAAAAACTGTTTTTT. Translating it yields CASSQIGGGIEKLFF.

This chain links TRBV27 with TRBJ1-1, with D unclear. Germline V gene sequence: CDR1 MNHEY, CDR2 SMNVEV (reference sequence). The CDR3 consists of 14 residues. Trimming pared 6 bases from V and 4 bases from J, leaving 15 bases between. The CDR3 here is CASSPAGGSTEAFF. Here the CDR3 DNA reads TGTGCCAGCAGCCCTGCGGGAGGGAGCACTGAAGCTTTCTTT.

The chain combines TRBV15 with TRBJ2-2, with 12 bases lining up with TRBD2. The CDR3 consists of 19 residues. Germline CDR1 and CDR2: LNHNV and YYDKDF (reference sequence). The V gene end was trimmed by 1 base and the J gene end by 4 bases; junction bases not matched to a gene: 10. The CDR3 sequence is CATSRAGLAGLASTGELFF. In DNA, the CDR3 is TGTGCCACCAGCAGAGCGGGACTAGCGGGCCTGGCGAGCACCGGGGAGCTGTTTTTT.

CDR3 nucleotides: TGTGCCAGCAGTCCAGGGACAGGGGGCGCCCCGGTTGCCTCACCCCTCCACTTT. This codes for CASSPGTGGAPVASPLHF. The chain recombines TRBV28 with TRBJ1-6, with 12 nucleotides matching TRBD1. The CDR3 length is 18 residues. J was trimmed by 10 bases and V by 5 bases; bases with no gene match: 15. The germline V gene encodes CDR1 MDHEN and CDR2 SYDVKM.

The V gene is TRBV30, the J gene TRBJ2-1, with a tentative D call TRBD1 (6 bases). The CDR3 totals 14 residues. Per the germline V gene, CDR1 is GTSNPN and CDR2 is SVGIG (reference sequence). Between the trimmed V and J ends, which lost 4 bases and 4 bases, there was a span of 14 bases. As DNA, the CDR3 is TGTGCCTGGATAAAGGACAGCTATTACAATGAGCAGTTCTTC. Translating it yields CAWIKDSYYNEQFF.

The V and J genes are TRBV4-2 and TRBJ1-6, with D unclear. In germline, CDR1 is LGHNA, CDR2 YNFKEQ. The CDR3 runs 13 residues. V was shortened by 0 bases and J by 8 bases, with 5 bases between the two germline ends. CDR3 DNA sequence: TGTGCCAGCAGCCAAGATTATCATTCACCCCTCCACTTT. This translates into CASSQDYHSPLHF.

This sequence joins TRBV7-2 and TRBJ2-7, with 11 bases that match TRBD2. The CDR3 consists of 16 residues. Germline assignment: CDR1 SGHTA and CDR2 FQGNSA. After removal of 5 bases from V and 3 bases from J, the junction contained 9 bases not matched to a gene. CDR3 residues: CASSHGSGGAGYEQYF. CDR3 DNA: TGTGCCAGCAGCCACGGTAGCGGGGGGGCCGGCTACGAGCAGTACTTC.

The chain combines TRBV10-3 with TRBJ2-1; TRBD2 agrees at 8 bases. Germline lookup yields CDR1 ENHRY and CDR2 SYGVKD. After removal of 5 bases from V and 6 bases from J, the junction contained 3 bases not matched to a gene. The length of the CDR3 is 13 residues. CDR3 amino acids: CAISRTSPNEQFF. In DNA form, the CDR3 reads TGTGCCATCAGTCGGACTAGCCCCAATGAGCAGTTCTTC.

The J gene is TRBJ1-2, the V gene TRBV7-2, with D possibly TRBD1 on 6 matching bases. Per the germline V gene, CDR1 is SGHTA and CDR2 is FQGNSA. The CDR3 sequence is 15 residues long. Trimming took 0 bases from V and 2 from J, leaving 10 bases between them. The CDR3 DNA is TGTGCCAGCAGCTTAGCGCGGGGGGGCAACTATGGCTACACCTTC. Translating it yields CASSLARGGNYGYTF.

To note about this clone: The junction differs from germline at one of its ends, possibly a read error. The chain couples TRBV2 to TRBJ1-2, with D perhaps matching TRBD1 (6 bases). Germline V gene sequence: CDR1 SNHLY, CDR2 FYNNEI. The CDR3 runs to 10 residues. CDR3 DNA: TGTGCCAGCAGTGGTAACAGGGTGGGATTC. Translation: CASSGNRVGF.

In this sample, this clone turned up a few times. The gene calls are TRBV7-9 and TRBJ1-1; D not certain. The CDR3 contains 11 residues. CDR1 is SEHNR and CDR2 is FQNEAQ in the germline V gene (reference sequence). V gave up 8 bases and J gave up 6 bases, with 10 bases separating them. The CDR3 DNA is TGTGCCAGCGGAGAGGGAGCTGAAGCTTTCTTT. Translating it yields CASGEGAEAFF.

The chain combines TRBV4-1 with TRBJ1-1; the match to TRBD1 covers 8 bases. After removal of 0 bases from V and 7 bases from J, the junction contained 7 bases not matched to a gene. CDR1 MGHRA and CDR2 YSYEKL come from the germline V gene. The CDR3 totals 15 residues. The CDR3 DNA follows: TGCGCCAGCAGCCAAGATCCGGCCAGGGGGCTTGAAGCTTTCTTT. Its protein is CASSQDPARGLEAFF.

V gene TRBV4-2 combines with J gene TRBJ2-7; 13 bases map to TRBD2. The V gene's germline CDR1 is LGHNA and CDR2 YNFKEQ. V dropped 3 bases and J dropped 5; count of bases not matched to a gene: 10. CDR3 length equals 17 residues. The CDR3 reads CASSQGGTSGGVHEQYF. The CDR3 DNA reads as TGTGCCAGCAGCCAGGGGGGCACTAGCGGGGGGGTCCACGAGCAGTACTTC.

The V and J genes are TRBV5-4 and TRBJ2-2; the D gene is possibly TRBD1 (5 bases). In germline, CDR1 is SGHNT, CDR2 YYREEE (reference sequence). The V and J ends lost 1 base and 0 bases respectively, with 16 bases between them. The CDR3 spans 18 residues. The CDR3 loop is CASSLLVTALSNTGELFF. As DNA, the CDR3 is TGTGCCAGCAGCTTGTTGGTGACAGCCCTCTCGAACACCGGGGAGCTGTTTTTT.

V gene TRBV4-2 combines with J gene TRBJ2-3; 15 nucleotides agree with TRBD2. The CDR3 has 18 residues. Germline trimming cut 3 bases from V and 2 bases from J; bases unmatched to any gene: 6. Germline CDR1 reads LGHNA; CDR2 reads YNFKEQ. CDR3 nucleotides: TGTGCCAGCAGCCATGGACTAGCGGGGGGGCCGGTCACAGATACGCAGTATTTT. This translates into CASSHGLAGGPVTDTQYF.